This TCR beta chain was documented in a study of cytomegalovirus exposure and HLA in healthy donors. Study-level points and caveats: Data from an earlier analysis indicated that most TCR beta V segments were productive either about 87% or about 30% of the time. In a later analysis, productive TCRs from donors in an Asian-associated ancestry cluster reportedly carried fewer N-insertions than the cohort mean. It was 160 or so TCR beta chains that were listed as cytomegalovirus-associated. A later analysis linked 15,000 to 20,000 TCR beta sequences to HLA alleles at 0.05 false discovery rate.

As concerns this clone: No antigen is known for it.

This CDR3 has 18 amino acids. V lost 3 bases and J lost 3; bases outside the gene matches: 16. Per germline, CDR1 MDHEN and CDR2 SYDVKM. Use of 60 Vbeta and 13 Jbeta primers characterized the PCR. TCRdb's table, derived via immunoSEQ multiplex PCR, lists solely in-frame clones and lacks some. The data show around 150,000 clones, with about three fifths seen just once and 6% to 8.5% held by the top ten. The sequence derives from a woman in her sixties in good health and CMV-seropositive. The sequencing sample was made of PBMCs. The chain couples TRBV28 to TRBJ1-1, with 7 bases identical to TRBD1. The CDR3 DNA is TGTGCCAGCAGTTTGCTATTTCGGACAGGCTTGCCCCACACTGAAGCTTTCTTT. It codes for CASSLLFRTGLPHTEAFF.